This record concerns one T cell receptor (beta chain) sequence. The table lists this clone with a few counts. The antigen it recognizes is unknown. The CDR3 goes on 3 residues after the read ends, and that part is filled in from the germline J gene. Relative to germline, V is 6 bases shorter and J is 6 bases shorter, with 9 bases between their ends. There are 11 amino acids in the CDR3, from cysteine to phenylalanine inclusive. The DNA covers only part of the CDR3, 24 bases in frame from base 1. CVID was diagnosed by standard criteria: serum IgG, IgA and/or IgM reduced below normal range, plus specific antibody deficiency. There were 40 to 45 subjects in the CVID group (about 15 female and around 29 male), ranging in age from about 9 to 70 years, with a mean age of 40. Most of the CVID patients and most of the healthy controls were of Caucasian heritage. At the time of study participation, every CVID subject had been on replacement immunoglobulin therapy for at least one year. No CVID subject was ill or taking immunomodulatory or immunosuppressive medication when blood was collected. Heparinized peripheral whole blood samples of roughly 5 to 8 ml were obtained from each donor. TCRbeta CDR3 repertoires were sequenced from genomic DNA of adults with common variable immune deficiency (CVID) and healthy adult controls. Diluted blood was density-centrifuged over Hypaque 1077 or Ficoll-Paque to isolate peripheral blood mononuclear cells. Unsorted mononuclear cells served as the source of genomic DNA, which was extracted either by Qiagen column purification or by a centrifugation-based method.

For sequencing input, CVID and control samples contributed equivalent amounts of genomic DNA. For every sample, a 60 bp segment covering the rearranged TCRbeta CDR3 region was amplified and then sequenced. The immunoSEQ assay, a bias-corrected multiplex PCR with high-throughput sequencing, was employed for TCRbeta amplification. Concerning the study's data processing: Every unique nucleotide sequence was considered a clone and was annotated with V, D and J genes, copy number and frequency. Sequences were labeled productive if in frame, and non-productive if out of frame or containing stop codons. As previously described, clonality was calculated on the basis of Shannon's entropy. Mean CDR3 Kyte-Doolittle hydropathy was derived from the predicted amino acid sequences of productive clones. Using the R hclust function, scaled V gene usage was clustered hierarchically with Manhattan distance and complete linkage. Clone sharing by CDR3 amino acid sequence was assessed by resampling 12 repertoires per group over 100 rounds. The repertoires were searched for about 68 published EBV-specific TCRbeta sequences and 245 published CMV-specific TCRbeta sequences. Analysis left out a couple of CVID samples that produced under 10,000 sequences, so approximately 40 CVID repertoires remained. Drawn from immuneACCESS, this table holds only the in-frame rearrangements with V and J called that TCRdb kept. Clones are partly lost; checked studies trace under half to an unresolved V gene and leave the rest unexplained. V and J calls and clone size are copied from that table; D and trimming were computed from the DNA. This sample has 25,000 to 35,000 clones in the table, none counted a single time. The leading ten clones occupy 5% to 6.5% of the sample.

The source of the sample is a study of T cell clonality in common variable immunodeficiency (dated by TCRdb to 2013 to 2016). Study-wide findings and limitations: Although equal DNA input was used, an average of about 83,000 unique sequences per sample was obtained for controls, compared with about 31,547 for CVID samples. TCRbeta clonality was higher in CVID subjects than in healthy controls (t-test p = 0.018), and the increase was most characteristic of about a third of subjects. It was noted by the authors that sequencing of the repertoires of T cell subpopulations would be needed to clarify the cause of the increased clonality in CVID. Correlations of repertoire features with clinical complications were constrained by heterogeneity among patients within the CVID cohort. CVID TCRbeta sequences reportedly showed fewer deletions and N-nucleotide insertions and lacked highly modified clones with 13 or more V deletions. Fewer TCRbeta clones were shared among CVID subjects than among healthy controls (p < 0.0001).

The chain was built from TRBV5-3 and TRBJ1-2; the D segment could be TRBD1, given 5 matching bases. TRBV5-3 is noted as an ORF with a role that remains uncertain. Sequenced sample: peripheral blood mononuclear cells. The sequence was collected from a human donor with common variable immunodeficiency. The CDR3 DNA, read in part, is TGTGCCAGAAAGAACAGGCATGGC. This is translated as CARKNRHG. The full-length CDR3 reads as CARKNRHGYTF.